This T cell receptor (beta chain) originates from a study of CD8+ T cells in alopecia areata (dated by TCRdb to the late 2010s). Context from the whole study: Treated patients were enrolled in an open-label pilot trial of oral tofacitinib at 5 to 10 mg twice daily for moderate-to-severe alopecia areata. Tofacitinib was given for 6 to 18 months, followed by 6 months of follow-up off drug to assess delayed response and recurrence. In treated patients, disease severity was measured using the SALT score, which gives the percentage of scalp surface area affected. In both human patients and the C3H/HeJ mouse model, the study applied high-throughput TCRbeta sequencing to look at T cell clonal expansion in alopecia areata. In humans, TCRbeta sequencing was performed on scalp tissue and on sorted CD4+ and CD8+ peripheral blood T cells from healthy controls and from patients with patchy or totalis/universalis alopecia areata. Tofacitinib-treated patients had biopsies at baseline and at 4 and 24 weeks of treatment, with a later scalp biopsy in several patients. Scalp clonality was compared among normal scalp (n=4), patchy alopecia areata scalp (n=8), and alopecia totalis/universalis scalp (n=8). RNA came from the PAXgene miRNA kit for fixed scalp, the miRNeasy kit for PBMCs, and the RNeasy kit for mouse skin. TCRbeta CDR3 regions were amplified by immunoSEQ multiplex PCR using 35 Vbeta forward and 13 Jbeta reverse primers. Overall results and qualifications from the work: Compared with normal scalp, lesional scalp, particularly in alopecia totalis/universalis, had higher clonality and more expanded CD8+ clones, which suggests antigenic drive. Shared TCR sequences between patients were less evident than in mice, which may be partly attributable to HLA diversity in the patient population. Unlike mouse skin, which is dominated by gammadelta T cells, normal human skin has resident alphabeta T cells that are also sequenced, and this complicates analysis of the scalp TCR repertoire. Many expanded lesional clones were found to persist in scalp and blood during tofacitinib treatment, and relapse after treatment cessation may be partly explained by this persistence. Because the treated cohort was small and had only one nonresponder, larger studies are needed to examine links between baseline CD8+ expansion and response. With tofacitinib, both scalp clonality and the number of expanded CD8+ clones among the top 100 scalp clones went down significantly.

The library came from the immunoSEQ multiplex PCR assay. For TCR sequencing, RNA was extracted from every sample and reverse transcribed into cDNA to serve as template. First-strand cDNA was synthesized using SuperScript III with a 2:1 mix of oligo-dT and random hexamers. A synthetic immune receptor repertoire was used to measure amplification bias, and any remaining bias was corrected computationally. The original pipeline was this. Raw reads were preprocessed to remove errors, and CDR3 was defined by IMGT conventions from the conserved cysteine to phenylalanine. Clonality was computed as 1 minus the Shannon entropy, with the entropy normalized by log2 of the number of productive unique TCRs. Whether scalp clones were CD4 or CD8 was inferred by matching scalp TCRbeta sequences against CD4 and CD8 repertoires sorted from blood. As stored in TCRdb, this immuneACCESS dataset retains in-frame rearrangements with V and J assigned. A fraction of the clones does not appear; measured against another copy, unresolved V genes explain less than half of the discrepancy, and the remainder lacks a known reason. V, J and clone size are taken as reported in that table, and D and trimming were inferred from the DNA itself. The sample profile shows 95,000 to 110,000 clones; 86% of them were found once. The ten largest make up over 8.5% of the sample.

From a lookup of the germline V gene (reference sequence), CDR1 and CDR2 are GTSNPN and SVGIG. Including the terminal cysteine and phenylalanine, the CDR3 comprises 14 residues. Only CDR3 DNA remains: 42 bases, in frame from the first base. The V end loses 0 bases and the J end loses 4 bases, and a stretch of 12 bases separates them. Reading the label with the study, this specimen's treatment or condition is: oral pan-JAK inhibitor, 5-10 mg twice daily. Lesional scalp punch biopsies and peripheral blood were obtained from alopecia areata patients. After PBMCs were isolated by density centrifugation and stained for CD3, CD4 and CD8, a FACSAria was used to sort CD4+ and CD8+ T cells. To note about this clone: The clone's antigen remains unknown. No much larger clonotype is one base removed from it; base qualities were not supplied.

This TCR derives from a human donor with alopecia areata. This chain is built from TRBV30 and TRBJ1-1, with the D gene not clear enough to name. Source: CD8+ T cells sorted from blood, taken around week 31, from a patient treated with tofacitinib. CDR3 region: CAWSVGGVSTEAFF. The nucleotide sequence reads as follows: TGTGCCTGGAGTGTAGGCGGGGTATCCACTGAAGCTTTCTTT.